What follows are 10 T cell receptor beta chains derived from one specimen sequenced in a study of cytomegalovirus exposure and HLA in healthy donors. It was with 60 Vbeta and 13 Jbeta primers that the PCR ran. Assay used: immunoSEQ multiplex PCR; TCRdb lists only in-frame clones, some missing. Among 54,000 or so clones listed, about two thirds were seen once. Specimen: PBMCs. The receptor source for this set is a woman in her fifties or sixties in good health and CMV-seropositive.

The chain carries TRBV2 and TRBJ2-1; 11 bases line up with TRBD2. V lost 5 bases and J lost 2; bases outside the gene matches: 5. Looked up from germline, CDR1 is SNHLY and CDR2 is FYNNEI. The CDR3 runs 16 residues. The chain's CDR3 is CASSTQTSGAYNEQFF. The CDR3 coding sequence is TGTGCCAGCAGTACCCAGACTAGCGGGGCCTACAATGAGCAGTTCTTC.

The V and J genes are TRBV9 and TRBJ2-2; possibly TRBD2 for D (5 bases). V lost 0 bases, J lost 6 bases, and 21 bases lay in between. Per germline, CDR1 SGDLS and CDR2 YYNGEE. The CDR3 is made up of 18 amino acids. The CDR3 bases are TGTGCCAGCAGCGTAGCTCTCGCGGGCCCGGGCCTGGCCGGGGAGCTGTTTTTT. This translates into CASSVALAGPGLAGELFF.

The V gene is TRBV5-1, the J gene TRBJ2-4, with D possibly TRBD2 on 6 matching bases. The germline CDR1 and CDR2 sequences are SGHRS and YFSETQ. The V end was cut by 4 bases, the J end by 5 bases, with 13 bases between. The CDR3 loop spans 14 amino acids. The CDR3 loop is CASSPAASENIQYF. In DNA, the CDR3 is TGCGCCAGCAGCCCTGCGGCTAGCGAAAACATTCAGTACTTC. Complete variable domain (other parts from reference TRBV5-1 and TRBJ2-4): KAGVTQTPRYLIKTRGQQVTLSCSPISGHRSVSWYQQTPGQGLQFLFEYFSETQRNKGNFPGRFSGRQFSNSRSEMNVSTLELGDSALYLCASSPAASENIQYFGAGTRLSVL.

V and J are TRBV7-3 and TRBJ2-2; 8 nucleotides agree with TRBD2. The CDR3 extends over 15 amino acids. The germline V gene encodes CDR1 SGHTA and CDR2 FQGTGA. V shed 3 bases and J 2 bases; nucleotides not matched to a gene: 2. The CDR3 DNA sequence: TGTGCCAGCAGCTTGGGACTAGATAACACCGGGGAGCTGTTTTTT. Translation: CASSLGLDNTGELFF.

The rearrangement links TRBV5-1 to TRBJ2-7, with 7 positions matching TRBD1. The CDR3 spans 15 residues. Germline trimming cut 6 bases from V and 4 bases from J; bases unmatched to any gene: 13. The germline V gene encodes CDR1 SGHRS and CDR2 YFSETQ. The CDR3 here is CASTQRGTDSYEQYF. The CDR3 coding sequence is TGCGCCAGCACCCAGAGGGGGACAGACTCGTACGAGCAGTACTTC.

J is TRBJ2-7 and V is TRBV7-2; 8 nucleotides line up with TRBD1. V dropped 1 base and J dropped 0; count of bases not matched to a gene: 8. Germline CDR1 reads SGHTA; CDR2 reads FQGNSA. The CDR3 is 17 amino acids. CDR3 loop: CASSLDLPGGVSYEQYF. DNA for the CDR3: TGTGCCAGCAGCTTAGACCTCCCAGGGGGCGTCTCCTACGAGCAGTACTTC.

The rearrangement uses TRBV5-4 and TRBJ1-2, with D maybe TRBD1 (5 bases). V lost 0 bases and J 4 bases, leaving 19 bases between the germline ends. This CDR3 has 17 amino acids. CDR1 and CDR2 from the germline V gene are SGHNT and YYREEE (reference sequence). Written as DNA, the CDR3 is TGTGCCAGCAGCTTGGGCCAGGGACGGCAGGGAGGCTATGGCTACACCTTC. Residues: CASSLGQGRQGGYGYTF.

Only a few counts were recorded for this clone. This rearrangement joins TRBV6-1 to TRBJ1-1; 7 bases align to TRBD1. This CDR3 has 13 residues. J gave up 5 bases and V 5 bases, and 5 bases lay outside the gene matches. The germline gives CDR1 MNHNS, CDR2 SASEGT. CDR3 bases: TGTGCCAGCAGTCCATGGGACAGAACTGAAGCTTTCTTT. It yields the protein CASSPWDRTEAFF.

Of note for this clone: A read error may account for a junction end that differs from germline. This rearrangement joins TRBV7-9 to TRBJ2-7, with D uncertain. The CDR3 loop spans 13 amino acids. The germline V gene has CDR1 SEHNR and CDR2 FQNEAQ (reference sequence). The CDR3 spells CSSSLEITYEQYF. CDR3 nucleotide sequence: TGTTCCAGCAGCTTAGAAATTACCTACGAGCAGTACTTC.

The chain links TRBV6-5 to TRBJ2-1; possible D gene TRBD2, 7 bases. This CDR3 region has 15 residues. Between the trimmed V and J ends, which lost 5 bases and 10 bases, there was a span of 21 bases. Germline V gives CDR1 MNHEY, CDR2 SVGAGI. CDR3 region: CASSPLIGGAGEQFF. The CDR3 DNA sequence: TGTGCCAGCAGTCCTCTAATTGGGGGGGCGGGGGAGCAGTTCTTC.